This TCR beta chain came from a study of radiation and T cells in renal cell carcinoma. Time point of the sample: blood 2 weeks post-SBRT. As for treatment: 15 Gy SBRT to primary tumor, nephrectomy 4 weeks later. The CDR3 loop spans 11 amino acids. CDR1 is MNHNS, CDR2 SASEGT, per germline. V was trimmed by 8 bases and J by 2 bases, leaving 5 bases between them. Sequencing used immunoSEQ multiplex PCR; TCRdb keeps in-frame clones, though not all of them. The sample lists some 120,000 clones; more than 70% were seen once. This chain joins TRBV6-1 and TRBJ2-3; D gene uncertain. The source of this sequence is a woman aged 70 to 79 with renal cell carcinoma. Sequences were derived from blood, sampled from a patient whose treatment included radiotherapy and nephrectomy. CDR3: CASAYTDTQYF. CDR3 nucleotides: TGTGCCAGCGCATACACAGATACGCAGTATTTT.